Listed below are T cell receptor beta chains from one sample, sequenced in a study of blood T cell repertoires in COVID-19. Clones were read by immunoSEQ multiplex PCR, and TCRdb kept only the in-frame ones, dropping some. In the table there are approximately 500,000 clones, roughly 91% of which are singletons. Sequenced input: peripheral blood. The receptor source for this set is a woman aged 50 to 65 with COVID-19, enrolled during active disease. The CDR3 runs from the conserved cysteine through the conserved F or W. A D gene is named only where the DNA matches it firmly. Not all rows give a size; the values are once, few, many and, for expanded clones, a class.

D gene | J gene | clone size | V gene | CDR3 DNA | CDR3 protein
TRBD2 | TRBJ2-1 | . | TRBV2 | TGTGCCAGCAGTTCTCAGCTAAGCGGGGTGCGGGGGCAGTTCTTC | CASSSQLSGVRGQFF
TRBD1 | TRBJ1-2 | . | TRBV10-3 | TGTGCCATCAGAGGACAGGGAGATGGCTACACCTTC | CAIRGQGDGYTF
. | TRBJ1-1 | . | TRBV13 | TGTGCCAGCAGCCTCCAGGGGTTAGGGGTTCCCACTGAAGCTTTCTTT | CASSLQGLGVPTEAFF
. | TRBJ1-2 | . | TRBV6-5 | TGTGCCAGCAGCTTCTCCCTTGAGGGAGGCTACACCTTC | CASSFSLEGGYTF
. | TRBJ2-2 | once | TRBV7-6 | TGTGCCAGCAGCTTAGCGCTAGCCGCTAGCTCGGGCGGGGAGCTGTTTTTT | CASSLALAASSGGELFF
. | TRBJ1-1 | . | TRBV28 | TGTGCCAGCAGCTTCGTATCGCGAGGAAGGACTGAAGCTTTCTTT | CASSFVSRGRTEAFF
. | TRBJ1-4 | . | TRBV10-3 | TGTGCCATCAGTGAGTCGGGAGGAAAACTGTTTTTT | CAISESGGKLFF
. | TRBJ2-2 | . | TRBV11-2 | TGTGCCAGCAGCAGTTTCCGACAGAGGAACACCGGGGAGCTGTTTTTT | CASSSFRQRNTGELFF
. | TRBJ1-5 | . | TRBV5-6 | TGTGCCAGCAGCTTTGGCAGAATGCCCCAGCATTTT | CASSFGRMPQHF
. | TRBJ2-7 | . | TRBV7-8 | TGTGCCAGCAGCTTAGAGGACAGAGGTTACGAGCAGTACTTC | CASSLEDRGYEQYF
. | TRBJ2-7 | . | TRBV5-6 | TGTGCCAGCAGCTTAGGACTGGGCGCCTACGAGCAGTACTTC | CASSLGLGAYEQYF
TRBD1 | TRBJ1-4 | . | TRBV5-1 | TGCGCCAGCAGCTCAGGACAGGTCGTTAATGAAAAACTGTTTTTT | CASSSGQVVNEKLFF
TRBD1 | TRBJ1-2 | few | TRBV15 | TGTGCCACCAACCTTGACAGGGGCGAGAGAGGCTACACCTTC | CATNLDRGERGYTF
TRBD1 | TRBJ1-1 | . | TRBV11-2 | TGTGCCAGCAGCTTAGAAGGGGCAGGGGGGACTGAAGCTTTCTTT | CASSLEGAGGTEAFF
TRBD1 | TRBJ1-4 | once | TRBV19 | TGTGCCAGTAGTTCGGAAGGGGGCGGAAAACTGTTTTTT | CASSSEGGGKLFF
TRBD1 | TRBJ2-2 | . | TRBV5-1 | TGCGCCAGCCACAAAACAGGGGAAAAAAACACCGGGGAGCTGTTTTTT | CASHKTGEKNTGELFF
. | TRBJ1-1 | . | TRBV6-4 | TGTGCCAGCAGTCTAGAGCGTTACACTGAAGCTTTCTTT | CASSLERYTEAFF
. | TRBJ2-6 | once | TRBV11-3 | TGTGCCAGCAGCTTAGGGGGCACTGGGGCCAACGTCCTGACTTTC | CASSLGGTGANVLTF
. | TRBJ1-1 | few | TRBV7-9 | TGTGCCAGCAGCTTAGATCTGCTAGTGAACACTGAAGCTTTCTTT | CASSLDLLVNTEAFF
TRBD1 | TRBJ2-7 | once | TRBV14 | TGTGCCAGCAGCCCGCTTCCCGGGACAGAGCCCTACGAGCAGTACTTC | CASSPLPGTEPYEQYF
. | TRBJ1-2 | . | TRBV7-9 | TGTGCCAGCAGCCCCGGAGCCGGCTATGGCTACACCTTC | CASSPGAGYGYTF
TRBD2 | TRBJ2-3 | . | TRBV9 | TGTGCCAGCAGCGGGACTAGCGGAACCACAGATACGCAGTATTTT | CASSGTSGTTDTQYF
. | TRBJ1-6 | few | TRBV28 | TGTGCCAGCAGCCTAGTGCCAGGGGCCTCACCCCTCCACTTT | CASSLVPGASPLHF
. | TRBJ1-1 | . | TRBV27 | TGTGCCAGCAAAAAGGTACGGGACACTGAAGCTTTCTTT | CASKKVRDTEAFF
. | TRBJ1-4 | few | TRBV5-1 | TGCGCCAGCAGCAGAGAATCAACTAATGAAAAACTGTTTTTT | CASSRESTNEKLFF
TRBD1 | TRBJ2-7 | . | TRBV10-2 | TGCGCCAGCTCGTCTATACAGGGGGCTTACGAGCAGTACTTC | CASSSIQGAYEQYF
TRBD1 | TRBJ2-1 | . | TRBV27 | TGTGCCAGCAGTTTATTTAGGGGGACAGACCACAATGAGCAGTTCTTC | CASSLFRGTDHNEQFF
. | TRBJ1-2 | . | TRBV6-5 | TGTGCCACCTCTTCCCCGCGGTGGGACTATGGCTACACCTTC | CATSSPRWDYGYTF